These 15 T cell receptor beta chains share one sample of origin, sequenced in a study of blood T cell repertoires in COVID-19. Clones were read by immunoSEQ multiplex PCR, and TCRdb kept only the in-frame ones, dropping some. Of roughly 220,000 clones listed, around 83% are singletons. The sample consisted of peripheral blood. The source of these receptors is an elderly woman with COVID-19, enrolled during active disease.

V is TRBV5-1 and J is TRBJ2-1, with a weak D call TRBD2 (5 bases). CDR1 and CDR2 (germline): SGHRS, YFSETQ. CDR3 length: 16 amino acids. V lost 4 bases and J lost 0, with 14 bases in between. The CDR3 coding sequence is TGCGCCAGCAGCCCCGAACAAGGGAGCTCCTACAATGAGCAGTTCTTC. Translating it yields CASSPEQGSSYNEQFF.

The V call is TRBV5-1, the J call TRBJ2-1, with D maybe TRBD2 (6 bases). CDR1 is SGHRS, CDR2 YFSETQ, per germline. The CDR3 length is 16 residues. V lost 5 bases, J lost 0 bases, and 15 bases lay in between. The CDR3 reads CASRRSGLPSYNEQFF. The CDR3, as DNA: TGCGCCAGCAGGCGGAGCGGGCTCCCCTCCTACAATGAGCAGTTCTTC.

This clone appeared a single time. The CDR3 nucleotides are TGTGCCAGCAGCTTGGGACAGGGAAACAGGGAGCTGTTTTTT. This encodes CASSLGQGNRELFF. V gene TRBV7-2 combines with J gene TRBJ2-2; TRBD1 matches 9 bases. Germline lookup yields CDR1 SGHTA and CDR2 FQGNSA. The CDR3 has 14 residues. After removal of 3 bases from V and 9 bases from J, the junction contained 5 bases not matched to a gene. The full variable domain, in which reference TRBV7-2 and TRBJ2-2 provide the parts outside the CDR3, is GAGVSQSPSNKVTEKGKDVELRCDPISGHTALYWYRQSLGQGLEFLIYFQGNSAPDKSGLPSDRFSAERTGGSVSTLTIQRTQQEDSAVYLCASSLGQGNRELFFGEGSRLTVL.

CDR3 region: CASSMIGPNTGELFF. The CDR3 coding sequence is TGTGCCAGTAGTATGATCGGTCCGAACACCGGGGAGCTGTTTTTT. The V call is TRBV19, the J call TRBJ2-2; no clear D. This CDR3 has 15 amino acids. V lost 3 bases to trimming and J lost 0 bases, with 8 bases between them. Germline V gene lookup returns CDR1 LNHDA and CDR2 SQIVND (reference sequence).

The chain couples TRBV30 to TRBJ1-6, with a weak D call TRBD1 (5 bases). The germline V gene encodes CDR1 GTSNPN and CDR2 SVGIG (reference sequence). V was cut by 0 bases and J by 10 bases, with 7 bases left in between. There are 12 residues in the CDR3. Here the CDR3 reads CAWSVGASPLHF. The CDR3 nucleotides are TGTGCCTGGAGTGTTGGGGCGTCACCCCTCCACTTT.

As to this clone: Other DNA sequences in the same sample also yield this CDR3. The rearrangement uses TRBV6-1 and TRBJ1-2, with D maybe TRBD1 (5 bases). Germline V gene lookup returns CDR1 MNHNS and CDR2 SASEGT. The CDR3 contains 12 residues. Deletions cut 3 bases from V and 4 bases from J, with 6 bases between. The CDR3 DNA reads TGTGCCAGCAGTGAGGGGGGCTATGGCTACACCTTC. Protein: CASSEGGYGYTF.

The V and J genes are TRBV13 and TRBJ1-1, with D perhaps matching TRBD1 (6 bases). This CDR3 region has 13 residues. Germline CDR1 and CDR2: PRHDT and FYEKMQ (reference sequence). With 5 bases removed from V and 8 bases from J, the gap between germline ends came to 15 bases. The CDR3 protein is CASSPGGLREAFF. For the CDR3, the DNA is TGTGCCAGCAGCCCGGGGGGCTTGAGAGAAGCTTTCTTT.

The CDR3 DNA sequence: TGTGCCTGGAGTGGCCAGGGAACGAACACTGAAGCTTTCTTT. It encodes CAWSGQGTNTEAFF. The chain has TRBV30 and TRBJ1-1; tentative D call: TRBD1 (5 bases). The CDR3 covers 14 residues. Trimming removed 1 base from V and 1 base from J, with 10 bases in between. CDR1 GTSNPN and CDR2 SVGIG come from the germline V gene (reference sequence).

V and J are TRBV10-3 and TRBJ2-7, with a possible D match to TRBD1 (6 bases). This CDR3 spans 13 amino acids. Per the germline V gene, CDR1 is ENHRY and CDR2 is SYGVKD. V lost 5 bases and J lost 5, with 13 bases in between. The CDR3 sequence: CAISKSGVDEQYF. The CDR3, as DNA: TGTGCCATCAGTAAATCAGGGGTCGACGAGCAGTACTTC.

The V call is TRBV30, the J call TRBJ1-2, with 7 bases matching TRBD1. Germline V CDR1 and CDR2: GTSNPN, SVGIG (reference sequence). This CDR3 is 15 amino acids long. The ends lost 2 bases at V and 3 bases at J; junction bases unmatched: 9. In nucleotides, the CDR3 is TGTGCCTGGAGTTTAGCCCCACAGGGGTACTATGGCTACACCTTC. Translating it yields CAWSLAPQGYYGYTF.

This clone was recorded once. This rearrangement joins TRBV6-2 or TRBV6-3 to TRBJ1-5, with no clear D. The germline V gene encodes CDR1 MNHEY and CDR2 SVGEGT. The CDR3 consists of 15 residues. V was pared by 2 bases and J by 2 bases, with 10 bases between. The DNA of the CDR3 is TGTGCCAGCAGTTACCGGGGTTCGCGCAATCAGCCCCAGCATTTT. It specifies CASSYRGSRNQPQHF.

V usage is TRBV6-5 and J usage is TRBJ2-4; maybe TRBD2 (5 bases). The germline V and J ends were trimmed by 10 bases and 2 bases, with 12 bases remaining between them. Germline assignment: CDR1 MNHEY and CDR2 SVGAGI. There are 13 residues in the CDR3. CDR3 coding DNA: TGTGCCACTCACGGGGTTACCAAAAACATTCAGTACTTC. Protein: CATHGVTKNIQYF.

The chain is built from TRBV19 and TRBJ1-2; 7 nucleotides align to TRBD1. J lost 4 bases, V lost 5 bases, and 22 bases had no gene match. The CDR3 consists of 19 residues. Germline V gives CDR1 LNHDA, CDR2 SQIVND (reference sequence). CDR3 sequence reads: CASSRGLKGTATLGYGYTF. CDR3 in DNA: TGTGCCAGTAGTCGGGGGTTAAAGGGGACAGCTACACTCGGCTATGGCTACACCTTC.

This clone was observed a few times. The genes are TRBV6-6 and TRBJ1-2; possible D gene TRBD1, 5 bases. Per the germline V gene, CDR1 is MNHNY and CDR2 is SVGAGI (reference sequence). The V end lost 5 bases, the J end lost 4 bases, and 11 bases lay between the germline ends. There are 13 residues in the CDR3. The CDR3 is CASSLQGSYGYTF. CDR3 in DNA: TGTGCCAGCAGTCTCCAGGGATCCTATGGCTACACCTTC.

The chain employs TRBV18 and TRBJ2-1, with 10 bases identical to TRBD2. The CDR3 runs to 16 residues. Germline CDR1 KGHSH, CDR2 LQKENI. Trimming cost V 3 bases and J 0 bases; bases outside gene matches: 2. The CDR3, as DNA: TGTGCCAGCTCACCGCTAGCGGGAGACTCCTACAATGAGCAGTTCTTC. Translation: CASSPLAGDSYNEQFF.